The source of this T cell receptor beta chain is a study of T cells in Graves' hyperthyroidism and ophthalmopathy. Exclusion followed for patients with uncontrolled infection, other autoimmune disease, pregnancy or lactation. The diagnostic basis comprised clinical symptoms, serum thyroxine and TRAb, thyroid ultrasound and orbital computed tomography. On this clonotype: As yet, its antigen is unknown.

Amplified regions were TCR beta CDR3 sequences from RNA transcripts. First-round RT-PCR targeting the TCR CDR3 was performed with the HTBI primer set. TCRdb used MiXCR to reprocess the multiplex PCR reads, holding one entry per CDR3 protein. This sample has over 500,000 distinct CDR3 sequences, with about 45% found just once. Germline loops: CDR1 SGDLS, CDR2 YYNGEE. The V gene lost 4 bases and the J gene lost 4 bases, with 11 bases spanning the gap. This CDR3 comprises 13 residues. Study outcomes and limitations: Separating ophthalmopathy from stable hyperthyroidism was achieved by a 13 V-J model. Blood held most thyroid clonotypes expanded above 0.001 frequency.

The sequence came from an adult woman with Graves' disease, either hyperthyroidism or ophthalmopathy (not recorded which). Sequencing was done on a sample of peripheral blood or thyroid tissue (not recorded which). This chain uses TRBV9 with TRBJ1-1; D is ambiguous. The CDR3 DNA sequence: TGTGCCAGCAGCCCCAAAGCGAGCACTGAAGCTTTCTTT. As protein: CASSPKASTEAFF.